Listed below are T cell receptor beta chains from one sample, sequenced in a study of blood T cell repertoires in COVID-19. Repertoires were generated with immunoSEQ multiplex PCR, while TCRdb's copy carries only in-frame clones and drops some. The data show more than 300,000 clones, with about 85% seen just once and approximately 5% held by the top ten. Sequenced input: PBMCs or T cells enriched from blood (not recorded which). The receptors here all came from a woman between 25 and 40 years old who had recovered from COVID-19. Each CDR3 is given with its conserved first and last residue. A D gene is named only where the DNA matches it firmly. Clone size is given for some rows only: seen once, a few or many times, or a class if the clone is expanded.

j_call: TRBJ1-2; v_call: TRBV19; clone_size: few; d_call: NA; cdr3_nt: TGTGCCAGTAGTCTTGGAGGTAACTATGGCTACACCTTC; cdr3_aa: CASSLGGNYGYTF
j_call: TRBJ2-3; v_call: TRBV5-1; clone_size: once; d_call: NA; cdr3_nt: TGCGCCAGCAGCTTGGACCGGGGGGCCGGGGGTACGCAGTATTTT; cdr3_aa: CASSLDRGAGGTQYF
j_call: TRBJ2-5; v_call: TRBV12-2; clone_size: NA; d_call: NA; cdr3_nt: TGTGCAAGTCGCCGGAAAGACGGAGGGGGCATCCACCAAGAGACCCAGTACTTC; cdr3_aa: CASRRKDGGGIHQETQYF
j_call: TRBJ1-1; v_call: TRBV10-3; clone_size: once; d_call: TRBD1; cdr3_nt: TGTGCCACGTGGACAGGGAACACTGAAGCTTTCTTT; cdr3_aa: CATWTGNTEAFF
j_call: TRBJ1-6; v_call: TRBV2; clone_size: few; d_call: NA; cdr3_nt: TGTGCCAGCAGTCTTGGGGGGGTCAAAAATTCACCCCTCCACTTT; cdr3_aa: CASSLGGVKNSPLHF
j_call: TRBJ1-5; v_call: TRBV15; clone_size: NA; d_call: NA; cdr3_nt: TGTGCCACCGGACAGACTAATCAGCCCCAGCATTTT; cdr3_aa: CATGQTNQPQHF
j_call: TRBJ1-5; v_call: TRBV12-3/TRBV12-4; clone_size: NA; d_call: NA; cdr3_nt: TGTGCCAGCAGGGAGGACAATCAGCCCCAGCATTTT; cdr3_aa: CASREDNQPQHF
j_call: TRBJ2-7; v_call: TRBV5-4; clone_size: NA; d_call: TRBD1; cdr3_nt: TGTGCCAGCAGCCCACGCCGGGACAGGGCCCACGAGCAGTACTTC; cdr3_aa: CASSPRRDRAHEQYF
j_call: TRBJ1-5; v_call: TRBV7-2; clone_size: NA; d_call: NA; cdr3_nt: TGTGCCAGCAGCTTTAATAGGGAGCAGCCCCAGCATTTT; cdr3_aa: CASSFNREQPQHF
j_call: TRBJ2-3; v_call: TRBV7-2; clone_size: NA; d_call: TRBD1; cdr3_nt: TGTGCCAGCAGACGGACAGGGACTTCGGCAGATACGCAGTATTTT; cdr3_aa: CASRRTGTSADTQYF
j_call: TRBJ1-1; v_call: TRBV28; clone_size: NA; d_call: TRBD1; cdr3_nt: TGTGCCAGCAGACAGGGGGAACGTGGCACTGAAGCTTTCTTT; cdr3_aa: CASRQGERGTEAFF
j_call: TRBJ2-2; v_call: TRBV9; clone_size: NA; d_call: NA; cdr3_nt: TGTGCCAGCAGCATCAGACCGGGGAACACCGGGGAGCTGTTTTTT; cdr3_aa: CASSIRPGNTGELFF
j_call: TRBJ1-5; v_call: TRBV6-2/TRBV6-3; clone_size: NA; d_call: NA; cdr3_nt: TGTGCCAGCAGTGTGGCCGGGACGAATTTGGGGGGTCAGCCCCAGCATTTT; cdr3_aa: CASSVAGTNLGGQPQHF
j_call: TRBJ1-1; v_call: TRBV30; clone_size: NA; d_call: TRBD1; cdr3_nt: TGTGCCGGTGGACAGGAGACCACTGAAGCTTTCTTT; cdr3_aa: CAGGQETTEAFF
j_call: TRBJ2-5; v_call: TRBV3-1/TRBV3-2; clone_size: NA; d_call: TRBD2; cdr3_nt: TGTGCCAGCAGCCAAGGGTTAGCGGGGGGCCAGGAGACCCAGTACTTC; cdr3_aa: CASSQGLAGGQETQYF
j_call: TRBJ2-1; v_call: TRBV19; clone_size: NA; d_call: TRBD1; cdr3_nt: TGTGCCAGTAGTATAGGCCGAGACAGGGGGCCCTACAATGAGCAGTTCTTC; cdr3_aa: CASSIGRDRGPYNEQFF